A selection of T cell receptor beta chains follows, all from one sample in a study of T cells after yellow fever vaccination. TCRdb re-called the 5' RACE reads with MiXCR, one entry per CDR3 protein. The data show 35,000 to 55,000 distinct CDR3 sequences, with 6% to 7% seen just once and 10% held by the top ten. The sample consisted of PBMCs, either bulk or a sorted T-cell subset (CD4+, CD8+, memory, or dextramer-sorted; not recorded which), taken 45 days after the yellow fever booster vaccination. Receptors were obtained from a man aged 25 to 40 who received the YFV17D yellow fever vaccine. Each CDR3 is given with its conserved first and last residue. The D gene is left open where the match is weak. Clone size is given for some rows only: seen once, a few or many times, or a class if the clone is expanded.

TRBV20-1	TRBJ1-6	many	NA	CSARDGGRENSPLHF	TGCAGTGCTCGCGACGGGGGCAGAGAAAATTCACCCCTCCACTTT
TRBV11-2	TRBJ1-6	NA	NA	CASSLAATFYNSPLHF	TGTGCCAGCAGCTTAGCTGCTACCTTCTATAATTCACCCCTCCACTTT
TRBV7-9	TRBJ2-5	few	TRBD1	CASSPTGARETQYF	TGTGCCAGCAGTCCAACAGGGGCTCGAGAGACCCAGTACTTC
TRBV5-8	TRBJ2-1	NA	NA	CASRGDSRSYNEQFF	TGTGCCAGCCGGGGCGACAGCCGCTCCTACAATGAGCAGTTCTTC
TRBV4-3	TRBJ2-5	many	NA	CASSQTFQETQYF	TGCGCCAGCAGCCAAACGTTCCAAGAGACCCAGTACTTC
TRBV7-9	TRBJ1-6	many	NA	CASSLFGESPLHF	TGTGCCAGCAGCTTATTCGGGGAGTCACCCCTCCACTTT
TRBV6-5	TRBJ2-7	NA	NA	CASSLGLETYEQYF	TGTGCCAGCAGTCTTGGGCTAGAGACCTACGAGCAGTACTTC
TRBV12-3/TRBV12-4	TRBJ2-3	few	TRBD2	CASSTSGIRSDTQYF	TGTGCCAGCAGTACTAGCGGGATCAGGTCAGATACGCAGTATTTT
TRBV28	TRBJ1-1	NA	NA	CASSFGGIEAFF	TGTGCCAGCAGTTTCGGGGGAATTGAAGCTTTCTTT
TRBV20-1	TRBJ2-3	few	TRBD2	CSATSRGTSGGTDTQYF	TGCAGTGCTACGAGCCGCGGGACTAGCGGGGGCACAGATACGCAGTATTTT
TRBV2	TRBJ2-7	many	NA	CASRPLGGYTYEQYF	TGTGCCAGCAGGCCCTTGGGGGGTTATACTTACGAGCAGTACTTC
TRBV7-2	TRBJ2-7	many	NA	CASSPTGLSSYEQYF	TGTGCCAGCAGCCCAACCGGTCTTAGCTCCTACGAGCAGTACTTC
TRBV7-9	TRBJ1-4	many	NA	CASSLVGTGNEKLFF	TGTGCCAGCAGCTTAGTGGGGACCGGCAATGAAAAACTGTTTTTT
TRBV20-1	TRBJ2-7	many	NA	CSGGTQSYEQYF	TGCAGTGGAGGGACGCAATCCTACGAGCAGTACTTC
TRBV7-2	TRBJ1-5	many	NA	CASSLGNGGQPQHF	TGTGCCAGCAGCTTAGGGAACGGCGGTCAGCCCCAGCATTTT
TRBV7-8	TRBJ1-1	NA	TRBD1	CASMINRGVSTEAFF	TGTGCCAGCATGATAAACAGGGGGGTGAGCACTGAAGCTTTCTTT
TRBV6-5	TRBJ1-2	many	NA	CASSGQSYGGYTF	TGTGCCAGCAGCGGACAGTCCTATGGAGGCTACACCTTC
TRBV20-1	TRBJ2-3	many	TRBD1	CSASGGPRGSDTQYF	TGCAGTGCTAGCGGCGGACCCAGGGGGTCAGATACGCAGTATTTT
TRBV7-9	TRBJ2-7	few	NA	CASSLNPEGVEQYF	TGTGCCAGCAGCCTAAACCCGGAGGGGGTCGAGCAGTACTTC
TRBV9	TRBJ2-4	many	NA	CASSGSGTPRGVQYF	TGTGCCAGCAGCGGATCCGGGACTCCAAGGGGTGTTCAGTACTTC
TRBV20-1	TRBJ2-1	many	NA	CSTRGGGDEQFF	TGCAGTACAAGGGGAGGGGGTGATGAGCAGTTCTTC
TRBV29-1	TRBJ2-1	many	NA	CSVEPGDSSTYNEQFF	TGCAGCGTTGAACCTGGCGACAGCTCAACCTACAATGAGCAGTTCTTC
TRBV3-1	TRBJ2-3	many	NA	CASSQRLSPTDTQYF	TGTGCCAGCAGCCAACGACTATCCCCCACAGATACGCAGTATTTT
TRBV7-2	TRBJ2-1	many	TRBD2	CASSFGGLRQSNEQFF	TGTGCCAGCAGCTTCGGGGGACTAAGACAGAGCAATGAGCAGTTCTTC
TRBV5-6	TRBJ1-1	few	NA	CASSPPRTREAFF	TGTGCCAGCAGCCCGCCGAGGACCAGGGAAGCTTTCTTT
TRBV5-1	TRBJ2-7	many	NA	CASSLESPYEQYF	TGCGCCAGCAGCTTGGAAAGTCCGTACGAGCAGTACTTC
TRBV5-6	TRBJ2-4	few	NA	CASSSGLAKNIQYF	TGTGCCAGCAGCTCGGGACTAGCCAAAAACATTCAGTACTTC
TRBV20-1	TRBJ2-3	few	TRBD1	CSAAGGADTQYF	TGCAGTGCCGCAGGGGGCGCAGATACGCAGTATTTT
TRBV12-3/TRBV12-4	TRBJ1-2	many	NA	CASSPTGIANYGYTF	TGTGCCAGCAGCCCTACAGGGATAGCTAACTATGGCTACACCTTC
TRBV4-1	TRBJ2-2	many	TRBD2	CASSQEGTSATSVPGELFF	TGCGCCAGCAGCCAAGAAGGGACATCCGCGACTAGCGTACCCGGGGAGCTGTTTTTT
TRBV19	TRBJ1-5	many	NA	CASSIAGSNQPQHF	TGTGCCAGTAGTATTGCCGGCAGCAATCAGCCCCAGCATTTT
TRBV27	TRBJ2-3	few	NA	CASSRKTLGGENTDTQYF	TGTGCCAGCAGCAGAAAAACCCTCGGAGGGGAAAATACAGATACGCAGTATTTT
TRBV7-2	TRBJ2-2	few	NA	CASSFSSLNTGELFF	TGTGCCAGCAGCTTCAGCAGTTTGAACACCGGGGAGCTGTTTTTT
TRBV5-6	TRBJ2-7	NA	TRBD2	CASSFRTSGSDAYEQYF	TGTGCCAGCAGCTTTCGGACTAGCGGGAGTGATGCCTACGAGCAGTACTTC
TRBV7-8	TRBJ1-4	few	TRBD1	CASSLFLISRTGGSEKLFF	TGTGCCAGCAGCTTATTCCTTATATCTAGGACAGGGGGCAGTGAAAAACTGTTTTTT
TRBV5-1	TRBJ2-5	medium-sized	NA	CASSSLNYQYF	TGCGCCAGCAGCTCCTTGAATTACCAGTACTTC
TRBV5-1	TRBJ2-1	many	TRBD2	CASSTGLASYNEQFF	TGCGCCAGCAGCACGGGACTAGCCTCCTACAATGAGCAGTTCTTC
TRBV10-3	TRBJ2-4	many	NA	CAISDPTKNIQYF	TGTGCCATCAGTGACCCGACGAAGAACATTCAGTACTTC
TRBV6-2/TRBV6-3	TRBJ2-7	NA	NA	CASSYPSEQYF	TGTGCCAGCAGTTACCCCAGCGAGCAGTACTTC
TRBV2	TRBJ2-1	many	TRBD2	CASSEGLAGYNEQFF	TGTGCCAGCAGTGAAGGACTAGCGGGGTACAATGAGCAGTTCTTC
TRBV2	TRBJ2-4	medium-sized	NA	CASSGQNPNLNIQYF	TGTGCCAGCAGTGGACAGAATCCAAACTTAAACATTCAGTACTTC